The 9 T cell receptor beta chains below come from one sample, sequenced in a study of blood T cell repertoires in COVID-19. Assay: immunoSEQ multiplex PCR; the TCRdb copy retains only in-frame clones and omits some. The table records some 240,000 clones, around 90% of them present only once. Material for sequencing was PBMCs or T cells enriched from blood (not recorded which). Every receptor here comes from a woman between 40 and 55 years old who had been exposed to COVID-19.

About this clone itself: Compared with germline, one end of the junction differs, possibly owing to a read error. The chain combines TRBV5-1 with TRBJ1-6, with D hard to call. CDR3 length equals 16 residues. Per the germline V gene, CDR1 is SGHRS and CDR2 is YFSETQ. Written as DNA, the CDR3 is TGTGCCAGCAGCTTGGTCGGGAGCTCCTATAATTCACCCCTCCACTTT. It is translated as CASSLVGSSYNSPLHF.

On this clone: Other DNA sequences within the sample encode an identical CDR3. The chain carries TRBV19 and TRBJ2-1, with a tentative D call TRBD2 (6 bases). This CDR3 region has 15 residues. The germline gives CDR1 LNHDA, CDR2 SQIVND (reference sequence). Deletions cut 6 bases from V and 0 bases from J, with 12 bases between. The CDR3, as DNA: TGTGCCAGTAGCCCCCGGGGGACCTCCTACAATGAGCAGTTCTTC. Its translation is CASSPRGTSYNEQFF.

The chain links TRBV5-6 to TRBJ2-7, with TRBD1 matching over 7 bases. This CDR3 is 13 amino acids long. Germline V CDR1 and CDR2: SGHDT, YYEEEE. V lost 1 base, J lost 3 bases, and 1 base stayed unmatched. CDR3 sequence: CASSLTGDYEQYF. DNA of the CDR3: TGTGCCAGCAGCTTGACAGGGGACTACGAGCAGTACTTC.

This clone appeared once. The rearrangement joins TRBV28 to TRBJ1-3, with TRBD1 matching over 8 bases. Unmatched junction bases numbered 3, after V lost 6 bases and J lost 2 bases. This CDR3 spans 14 amino acids. Germline V gene data show CDR1 as MDHEN and CDR2 as SYDVKM. CDR3 sequence: CASSATGAGNTIYF. For the CDR3, the DNA is TGTGCCAGCAGCGCGACAGGGGCTGGAAACACCATATATTTT.

The chain employs TRBV7-2 and TRBJ2-3; the match to TRBD2 covers 11 bases. The V gene end was trimmed by 4 bases and the J gene end by 4 bases; junction bases not matched to a gene: 10. Per the germline V gene, CDR1 is SGHTA and CDR2 is FQGNSA. The CDR3 has 17 residues. The CDR3 DNA follows: TGTGCCAGCAGCTCCCACCATAGCGGGAGGGTGTCAGATACGCAGTATTTT. It specifies CASSSHHSGRVSDTQYF.

This rearrangement joins TRBV7-9 to TRBJ1-2, with no clear D. This CDR3 spans 17 amino acids. Germline lookup yields CDR1 SEHNR and CDR2 FQNEAQ (reference sequence). With 7 bases removed from V and 1 base from J, the gap between germline ends came to 22 bases. The CDR3 here is CASTTPVTRGVNYGYTF. The CDR3 DNA is TGTGCCAGCACCACCCCTGTTACACGGGGAGTTAACTATGGCTACACCTTC. Drawing the rest from reference TRBV7-9 and TRBJ1-2, the complete variable domain is DTGVSQNPRHKITKRGQNVTFRCDPISEHNRLYWYRQTLGQGPEFLTYFQNEAQLEKSRLLSDRFSAERPKGSFSTLEIQRTEQGDSAMYLCASTTPVTRGVNYGYTFGSGTRLTVV.

The V call is TRBV7-9, the J call TRBJ1-4, with TRBD1 as a possible D gene (6 bases). The CDR3 sequence is 17 residues long. CDR1 is SEHNR, CDR2 FQNEAQ, per germline (reference sequence). With 7 bases removed from V and 5 bases from J, the gap between germline ends came to 23 bases. CDR3: CASTDSKVDRKNEKLFF. The CDR3 DNA reads as TGTGCCAGCACCGATTCGAAAGTAGACAGGAAAAATGAAAAACTGTTTTTT. The full variable domain, with the rest looked up from reference TRBV7-9 and TRBJ1-4, is DTGVSQNPRHKITKRGQNVTFRCDPISEHNRLYWYRQTLGQGPEFLTYFQNEAQLEKSRLLSDRFSAERPKGSFSTLEIQRTEQGDSAMYLCASTDSKVDRKNEKLFFGSGTQLSVL.

The chain couples TRBV27 to TRBJ2-1; possible D gene TRBD2, 6 bases. V gave up 5 bases and J gave up 4 bases, with 12 bases separating them. The CDR3 consists of 14 residues. Germline CDR1 and CDR2: MNHEY and SMNVEV (reference sequence). For the CDR3, the DNA is TGTGCCAGCAGTCGGTCTAGCGCGTACAATGAGCAGTTCTTC. Translated, it gives CASSRSSAYNEQFF.

Worth noting for this clone: One junction end disagrees with the germline gene, perhaps due to a read error. The gene calls are TRBV5-1 and TRBJ1-1; 8 bases match TRBD1. Germline CDR1 is SGHRS and CDR2 is YFSETQ. The CDR3 has 14 residues. The CDR3 DNA follows: TGTGCCAGCAGCGCCCAGACAGGGGCCACTGAAGCTTTCTTT. Translated, it gives CASSAQTGATEAFF.